A selection of T cell receptor beta chains follows, all from one sample in a study of blood T cell repertoires in COVID-19. Measured with immunoSEQ multiplex PCR; TCRdb has only the in-frame clones, and not every one. The sample lists some 210,000 clones, approximately 81% occurring once. The sample comprised peripheral blood. Receptors were obtained from a human donor in a cohort sampled during active COVID-19. Each CDR3 is given with its conserved first and last residue. The order of the fields is V gene, D gene, clone size, J gene, CDR3 DNA, CDR3 protein. A D gene is named only where the DNA matches it firmly. Part of the rows lack a size; the others show once, few, many or a class for expanded clones.

V: TRBV5-1
D: .
size: few
J: TRBJ1-3
DNA: TGCGCCAGCAGCTTGTCCCCAGGGGCCGGAAACACCATATATTTT
CDR3: CASSLSPGAGNTIYF

V: TRBV5-1
D: .
size: .
J: TRBJ2-1
DNA: TGCGCCAGCAGCTTGGCGGGGGGCTTCTCCTACAATGAGCAGTTCTTC
CDR3: CASSLAGGFSYNEQFF

V: TRBV11-2
D: .
size: .
J: TRBJ2-7
DNA: TGTGCCAGCAGCTTAGTTCGATTGACAGGGAGGAGCCACGAGCAGTACTTC
CDR3: CASSLVRLTGRSHEQYF

V: TRBV19
D: .
size: .
J: TRBJ1-5
DNA: TGTGCCAGTCGGCGGCAGATTAATCAGCCCCAGCATTTT
CDR3: CASRRQINQPQHF

V: TRBV27
D: TRBD1
size: .
J: TRBJ1-1
DNA: TGTGCCAGCAGTCCCCGGGACAGACTTGAAGCTTTCTTT
CDR3: CASSPRDRLEAFF

V: TRBV10-2
D: .
size: .
J: TRBJ1-1
DNA: TGCGCCAGCGGCCGGGTCACTGAAGCTTTCTTT
CDR3: CASGRVTEAFF

V: TRBV6-6
D: .
size: few
J: TRBJ2-1
DNA: TGTGCCACGGCAGGCGATGAGCAGTTCTTC
CDR3: CATAGDEQFF

V: TRBV7-3
D: TRBD1
size: few
J: TRBJ1-1
DNA: TGTGCCAGCGGAAACAGGGGTCGGTACACTGAAGCTTTCTTT
CDR3: CASGNRGRYTEAFF

V: TRBV5-1
D: TRBD1
size: .
J: TRBJ1-2
DNA: TGCGCCAGCAGTGACCCGAATTCGGGACAGGACTATGGCTACACCTTC
CDR3: CASSDPNSGQDYGYTF

V: TRBV18
D: .
size: .
J: TRBJ2-2
DNA: TGTGCCAGCTCACCTCGCAGGGCCCCCGGGGAGCTGTTTTTT
CDR3: CASSPRRAPGELFF

V: TRBV19
D: .
size: .
J: TRBJ1-1
DNA: TGTGCCAGTAGTCTCTCGGACACTGAAGCTTTCTTT
CDR3: CASSLSDTEAFF

V: TRBV19
D: .
size: once
J: TRBJ1-4
DNA: TGTGCCAGTGGACAGTCGCTTAATGAAAAACTGTTTTTT
CDR3: CASGQSLNEKLFF

V: TRBV4-1
D: TRBD2
size: .
J: TRBJ2-1
DNA: TGCGCCAGCAGCCATTTAACCGGGACTAGCGGATACAATGAGCAGTTCTTC
CDR3: CASSHLTGTSGYNEQFF

V: TRBV6-5
D: TRBD1
size: .
J: TRBJ1-2
DNA: TGTGCCAGCAGTTACATCGACAGGGTTTCGAATGGCTACACCTTC
CDR3: CASSYIDRVSNGYTF